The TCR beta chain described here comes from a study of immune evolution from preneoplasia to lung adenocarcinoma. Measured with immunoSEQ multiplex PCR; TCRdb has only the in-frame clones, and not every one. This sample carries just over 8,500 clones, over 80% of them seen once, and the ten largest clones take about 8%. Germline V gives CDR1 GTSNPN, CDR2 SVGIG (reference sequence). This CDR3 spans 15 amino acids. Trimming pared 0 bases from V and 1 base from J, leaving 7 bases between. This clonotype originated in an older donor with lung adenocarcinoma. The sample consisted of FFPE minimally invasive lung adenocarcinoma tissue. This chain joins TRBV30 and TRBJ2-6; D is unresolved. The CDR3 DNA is TGTGCCTGGAGTGTAACCGGGTCTGGGGCCAACGTCCTGACTTTC. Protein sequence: CAWSVTGSGANVLTF. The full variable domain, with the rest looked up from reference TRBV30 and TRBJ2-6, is SQTIHQWPATLVQPVGSPLSLECTVEGTSNPNLYWYRQAAGRGLQLLFYSVGIGQISSEVPQNLSASRPQDRQFILSSKKLLLSDSGFYLCAWSVTGSGANVLTFGAGSRLTVL.